This TCR beta chain emerged from a study of blood T cell repertoires in COVID-19. The wider study: Sites in the United States, Italy and Spain provided acute and convalescent COVID-19 samples. Nucleic acid was either cDNA or gDNA, and it came from T cells, B-cell-depleted T cells, or PBMCs.

Original data processing: Amplification from reference gene primers served as the basis for estimated nucleated cell counts. This table comes from immunoSEQ multiplex PCR, and its TCRdb copy is limited to in-frame clones, with some not included. V and J calls and clone size follow that table, whereas D and trimming were derived from the DNA. Counted here are about 110,000 clones, around 83% occurring once; the ten biggest clones make up more than 5%. While infection was still active, Seattle patients were enrolled and then followed longitudinally. Material for sequencing was peripheral blood. The sequence was obtained from an older woman with COVID-19, enrolled during active disease.

Here the CDR3 DNA reads TGTGCCAGCAGCTTAGGCGGCTTACCATCAAAGTACTTC. This translates into CASSLGGLPSKYF. The chain combines TRBV11-2 with TRBJ2-7; D is unresolved. The germline V gene encodes CDR1 SGHAT and CDR2 FQNNGV. Between the trimmed V and J ends, which lost 1 base and 11 bases, there was a span of 15 bases. The CDR3 contains 13 residues. Full variable domain (outside the CDR3, taken from reference TRBV11-2 and TRBJ2-7): EAGVAQSPRYKIIEKRQSVAFWCNPISGHATLYWYQQILGQGPKLLIQFQNNGVVDDSQLPKDRFSAERLKGVDSTLKIQPAKLEDSAVYLCASSLGGLPSKYFGPGTRLTVT.